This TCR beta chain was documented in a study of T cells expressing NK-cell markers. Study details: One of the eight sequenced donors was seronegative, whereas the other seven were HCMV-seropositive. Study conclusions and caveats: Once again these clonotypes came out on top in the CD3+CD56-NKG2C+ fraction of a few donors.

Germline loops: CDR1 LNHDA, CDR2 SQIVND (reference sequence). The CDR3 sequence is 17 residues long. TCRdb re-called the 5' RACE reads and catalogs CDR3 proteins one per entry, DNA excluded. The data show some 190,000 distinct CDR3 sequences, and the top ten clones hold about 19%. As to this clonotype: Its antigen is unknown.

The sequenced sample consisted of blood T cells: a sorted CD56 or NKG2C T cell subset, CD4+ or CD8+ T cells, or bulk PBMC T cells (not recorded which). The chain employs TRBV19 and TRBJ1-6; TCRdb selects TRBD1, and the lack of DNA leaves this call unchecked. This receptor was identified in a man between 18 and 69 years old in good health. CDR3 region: CASSTRQASSYNSPLHF.